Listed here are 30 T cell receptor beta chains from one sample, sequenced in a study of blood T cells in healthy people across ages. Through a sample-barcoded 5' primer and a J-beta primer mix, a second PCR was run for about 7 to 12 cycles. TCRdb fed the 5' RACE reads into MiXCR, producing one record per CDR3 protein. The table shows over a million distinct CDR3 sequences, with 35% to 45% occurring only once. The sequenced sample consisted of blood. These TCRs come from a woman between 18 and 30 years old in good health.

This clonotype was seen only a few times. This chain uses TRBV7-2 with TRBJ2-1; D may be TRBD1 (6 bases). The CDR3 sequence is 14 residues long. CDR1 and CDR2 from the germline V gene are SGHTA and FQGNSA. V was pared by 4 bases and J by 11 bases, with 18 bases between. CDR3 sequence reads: CASSSQKGEGKQFF. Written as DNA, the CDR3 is TGTGCCAGCAGCTCTCAAAAGGGGGAAGGGAAGCAGTTCTTC.

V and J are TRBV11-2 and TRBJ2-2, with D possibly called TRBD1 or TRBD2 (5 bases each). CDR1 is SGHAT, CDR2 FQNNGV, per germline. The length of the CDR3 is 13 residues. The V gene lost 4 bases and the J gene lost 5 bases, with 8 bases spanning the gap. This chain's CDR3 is CASSSWGTGELFF. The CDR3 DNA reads TGTGCCAGCAGCTCCTGGGGGACCGGGGAGCTGTTTTTT. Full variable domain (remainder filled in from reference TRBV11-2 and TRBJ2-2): EAGVAQSPRYKIIEKRQSVAFWCNPISGHATLYWYQQILGQGPKLLIQFQNNGVVDDSQLPKDRFSAERLKGVDSTLKIQPAKLEDSAVYLCASSSWGTGELFFGEGSRLTVL.

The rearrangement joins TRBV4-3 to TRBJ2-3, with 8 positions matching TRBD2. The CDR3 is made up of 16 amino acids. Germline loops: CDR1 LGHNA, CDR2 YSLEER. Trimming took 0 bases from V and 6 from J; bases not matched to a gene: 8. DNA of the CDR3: TGCGCCAGCAGCCAAGATCTGAAGAGCGGGGGCGATACGCAGTATTTT. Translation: CASSQDLKSGGDTQYF.

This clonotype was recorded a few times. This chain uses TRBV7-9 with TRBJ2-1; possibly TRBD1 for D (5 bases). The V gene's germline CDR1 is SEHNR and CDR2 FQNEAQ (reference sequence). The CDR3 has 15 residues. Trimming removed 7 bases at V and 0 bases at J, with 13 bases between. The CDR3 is CASNLDKSSYNEQFF. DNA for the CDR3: TGTGCCAGCAACCTGGACAAGAGCTCCTACAATGAGCAGTTCTTC.

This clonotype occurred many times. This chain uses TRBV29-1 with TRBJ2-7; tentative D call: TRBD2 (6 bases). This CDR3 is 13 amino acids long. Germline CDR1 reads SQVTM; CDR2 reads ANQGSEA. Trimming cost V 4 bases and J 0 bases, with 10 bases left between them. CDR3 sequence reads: CSVGGRSSYEQYF. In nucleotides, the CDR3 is TGCAGCGTTGGAGGGAGGAGCTCCTACGAGCAGTACTTC.

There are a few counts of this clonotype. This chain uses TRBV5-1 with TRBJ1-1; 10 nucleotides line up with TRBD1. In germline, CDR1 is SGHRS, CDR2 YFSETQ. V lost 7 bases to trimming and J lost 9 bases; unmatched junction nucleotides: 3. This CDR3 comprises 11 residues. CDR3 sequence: CASGDRGQAFF. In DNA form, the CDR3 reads TGCGCCAGCGGAGACAGGGGGCAAGCTTTCTTT.

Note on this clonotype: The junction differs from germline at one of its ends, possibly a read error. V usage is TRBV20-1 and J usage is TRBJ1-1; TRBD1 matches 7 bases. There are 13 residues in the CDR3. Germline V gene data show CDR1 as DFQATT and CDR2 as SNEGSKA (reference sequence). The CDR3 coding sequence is TGCAGTGCTGGAGACAGGGTCAGCACTGAAGCTTTCTTT. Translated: CSAGDRVSTEAFF.

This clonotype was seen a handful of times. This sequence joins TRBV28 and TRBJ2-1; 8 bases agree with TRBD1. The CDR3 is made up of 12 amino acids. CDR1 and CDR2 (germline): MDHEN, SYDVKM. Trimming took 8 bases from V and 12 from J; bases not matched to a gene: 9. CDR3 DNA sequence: TGTGCCAGCCAAACCACAGGGGGAGGGCAGTTCTTC. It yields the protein CASQTTGGGQFF.

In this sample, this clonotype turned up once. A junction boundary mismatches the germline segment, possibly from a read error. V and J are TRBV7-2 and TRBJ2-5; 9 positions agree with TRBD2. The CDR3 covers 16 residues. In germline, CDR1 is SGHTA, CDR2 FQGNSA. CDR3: CASNLYSSGIQETQYF. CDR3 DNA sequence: TGTGCCAGCAACTTATATTCTAGCGGGATACAAGAGACCCAGTACTTC.

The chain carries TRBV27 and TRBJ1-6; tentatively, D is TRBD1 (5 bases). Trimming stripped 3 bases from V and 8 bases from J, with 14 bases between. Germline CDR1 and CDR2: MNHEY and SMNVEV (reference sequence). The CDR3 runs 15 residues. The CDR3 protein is CASSFGGGGDSPLHF. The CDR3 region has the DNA TGTGCCAGCAGTTTTGGTGGGGGAGGGGATTCACCCCTCCACTTT.

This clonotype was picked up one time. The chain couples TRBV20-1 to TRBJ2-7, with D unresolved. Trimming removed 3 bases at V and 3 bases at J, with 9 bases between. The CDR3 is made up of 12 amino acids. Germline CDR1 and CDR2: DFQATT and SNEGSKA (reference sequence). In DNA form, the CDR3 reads TGCAGTGCTAGTTCAGATGACTACGAGCAGTACTTC. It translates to CSASSDDYEQYF.

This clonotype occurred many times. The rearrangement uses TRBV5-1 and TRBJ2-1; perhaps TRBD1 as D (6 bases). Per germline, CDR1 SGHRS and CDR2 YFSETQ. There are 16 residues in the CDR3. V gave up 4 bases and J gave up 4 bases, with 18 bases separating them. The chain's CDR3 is CASSQGDGDNYNEQFF. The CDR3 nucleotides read TGCGCCAGCAGCCAGGGAGACGGGGACAATTACAATGAGCAGTTCTTC.

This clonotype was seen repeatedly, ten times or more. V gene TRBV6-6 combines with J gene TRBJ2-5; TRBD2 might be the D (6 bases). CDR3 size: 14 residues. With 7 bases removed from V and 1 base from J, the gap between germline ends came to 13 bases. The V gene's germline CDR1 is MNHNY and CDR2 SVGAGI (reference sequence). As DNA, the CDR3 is TGTGCCAGCAACCTGGCGGGACTCCAAGAGACCCAGTACTTC. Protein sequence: CASNLAGLQETQYF.

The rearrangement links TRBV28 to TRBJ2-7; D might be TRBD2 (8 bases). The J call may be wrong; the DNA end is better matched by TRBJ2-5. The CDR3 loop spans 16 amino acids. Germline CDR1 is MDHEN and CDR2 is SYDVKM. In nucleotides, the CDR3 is TGTGCCAGCAGCTCGACAGGGACTAGGCTCCAAGAGACCCAGTACTTC. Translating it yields CASSSTGTRLQETQYF.

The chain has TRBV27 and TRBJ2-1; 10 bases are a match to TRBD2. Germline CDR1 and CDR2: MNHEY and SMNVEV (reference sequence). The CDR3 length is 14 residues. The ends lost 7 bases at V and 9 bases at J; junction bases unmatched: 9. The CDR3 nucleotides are TGTGCCAGCAAGGCTAGCGGGAGAGTTGGTGAGCAGTTCTTC. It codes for CASKASGRVGEQFF.

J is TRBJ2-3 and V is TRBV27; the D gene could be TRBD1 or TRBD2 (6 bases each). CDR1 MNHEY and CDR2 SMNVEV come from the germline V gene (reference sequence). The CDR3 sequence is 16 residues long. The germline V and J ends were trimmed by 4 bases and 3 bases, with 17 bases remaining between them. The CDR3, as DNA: TGTGCCAGCAGTTCACCTCGGGGGCTGGTGACAGATACGCAGTATTTT. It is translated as CASSSPRGLVTDTQYF.

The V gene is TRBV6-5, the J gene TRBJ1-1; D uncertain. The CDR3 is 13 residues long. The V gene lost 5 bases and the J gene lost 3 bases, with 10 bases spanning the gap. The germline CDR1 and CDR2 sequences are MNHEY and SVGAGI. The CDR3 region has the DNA TGTGCCAGCAGTAATGGGTGGCACACTGAAGCTTTCTTT. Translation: CASSNGWHTEAFF.

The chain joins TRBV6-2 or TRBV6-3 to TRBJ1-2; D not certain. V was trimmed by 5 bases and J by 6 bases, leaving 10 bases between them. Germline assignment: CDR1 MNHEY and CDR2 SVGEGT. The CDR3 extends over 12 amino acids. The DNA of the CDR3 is TGTGCCAGCAGTCCGACGGGGAATGGCTACACCTTC. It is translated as CASSPTGNGYTF.

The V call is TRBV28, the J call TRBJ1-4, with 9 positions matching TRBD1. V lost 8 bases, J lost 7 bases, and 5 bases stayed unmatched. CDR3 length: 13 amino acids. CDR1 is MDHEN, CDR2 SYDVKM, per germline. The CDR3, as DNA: TGTGCCAGCCAAAAGGACAGGGGTGAAAAACTGTTTTTT. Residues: CASQKDRGEKLFF.

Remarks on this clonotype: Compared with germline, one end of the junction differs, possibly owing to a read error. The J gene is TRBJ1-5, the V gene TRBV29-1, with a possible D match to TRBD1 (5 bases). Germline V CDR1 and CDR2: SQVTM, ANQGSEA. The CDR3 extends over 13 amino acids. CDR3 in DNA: TGCGGCGTTGTAGGGACGGCTAATCAGCCCCAGCATTTT. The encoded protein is CGVVGTANQPQHF.

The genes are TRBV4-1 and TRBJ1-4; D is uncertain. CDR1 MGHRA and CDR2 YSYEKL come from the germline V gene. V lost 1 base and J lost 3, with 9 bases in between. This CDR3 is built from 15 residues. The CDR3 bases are TGCGCCAGCAGCCAAGCACTCAGGTCTAATGAAAAACTGTTTTTT. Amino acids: CASSQALRSNEKLFF.

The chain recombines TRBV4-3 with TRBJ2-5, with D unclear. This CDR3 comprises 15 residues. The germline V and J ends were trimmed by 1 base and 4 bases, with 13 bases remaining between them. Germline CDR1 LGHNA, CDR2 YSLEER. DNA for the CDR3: TGCGCCAGCAGCCAAGGTGTGGCAACCCTAGAGACCCAGTACTTC. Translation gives CASSQGVATLETQYF.

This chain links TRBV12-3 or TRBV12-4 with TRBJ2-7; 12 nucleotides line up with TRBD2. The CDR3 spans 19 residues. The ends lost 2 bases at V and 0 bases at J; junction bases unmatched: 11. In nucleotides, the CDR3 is TGTGCCAGCAGTTTAAATTGGGGTCTAGCGGGGGGGGTCTCCTACGAGCAGTACTTC. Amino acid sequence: CASSLNWGLAGGVSYEQYF.

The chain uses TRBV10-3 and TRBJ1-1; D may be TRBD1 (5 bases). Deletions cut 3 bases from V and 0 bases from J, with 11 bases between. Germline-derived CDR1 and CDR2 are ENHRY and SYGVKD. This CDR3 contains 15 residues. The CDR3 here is CAISEPGRMNTEAFF. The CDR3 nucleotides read TGTGCCATCAGTGAACCGGGACGGATGAACACTGAAGCTTTCTTT.

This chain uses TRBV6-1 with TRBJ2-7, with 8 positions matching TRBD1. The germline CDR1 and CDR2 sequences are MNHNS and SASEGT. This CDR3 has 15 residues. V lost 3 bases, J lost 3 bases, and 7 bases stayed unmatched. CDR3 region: CASSETGTGGYEQYF. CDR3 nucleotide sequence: TGTGCCAGCAGTGAGACCGGGACAGGAGGCTACGAGCAGTACTTC.

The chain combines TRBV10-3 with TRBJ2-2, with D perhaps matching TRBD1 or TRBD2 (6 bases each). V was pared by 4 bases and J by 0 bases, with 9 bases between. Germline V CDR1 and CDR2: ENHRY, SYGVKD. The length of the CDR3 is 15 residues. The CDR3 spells CAISAGGANTGELFF. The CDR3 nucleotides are TGTGCCATCAGTGCCGGGGGCGCGAACACCGGGGAGCTGTTTTTT.

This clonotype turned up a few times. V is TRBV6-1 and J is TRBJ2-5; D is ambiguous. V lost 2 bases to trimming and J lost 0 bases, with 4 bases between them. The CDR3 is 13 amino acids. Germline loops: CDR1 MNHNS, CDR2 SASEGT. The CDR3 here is CASSEPYQETQYF. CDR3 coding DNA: TGTGCCAGCAGTGAACCGTACCAAGAGACCCAGTACTTC.

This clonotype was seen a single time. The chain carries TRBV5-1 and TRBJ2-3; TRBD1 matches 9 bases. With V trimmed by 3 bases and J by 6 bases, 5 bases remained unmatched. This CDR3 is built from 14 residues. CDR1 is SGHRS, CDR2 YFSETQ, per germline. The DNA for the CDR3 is TGCGCCAGCAGCTCCGCAGGGACAGGGGATACGCAGTATTTT. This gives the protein CASSSAGTGDTQYF.

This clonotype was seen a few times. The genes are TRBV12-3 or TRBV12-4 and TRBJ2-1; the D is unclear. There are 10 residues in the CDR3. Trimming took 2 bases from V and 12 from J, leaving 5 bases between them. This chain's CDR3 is CASSLSGQFF. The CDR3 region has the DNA TGTGCCAGCAGTTTAAGTGGGCAGTTCTTC.

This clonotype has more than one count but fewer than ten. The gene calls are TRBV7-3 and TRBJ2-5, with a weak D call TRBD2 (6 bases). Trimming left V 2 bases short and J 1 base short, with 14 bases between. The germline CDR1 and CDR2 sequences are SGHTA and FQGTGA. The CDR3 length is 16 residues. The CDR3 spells CASSLGPPGVQETQYF. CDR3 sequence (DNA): TGTGCCAGCAGCTTAGGTCCCCCGGGGGTCCAAGAGACCCAGTACTTC.